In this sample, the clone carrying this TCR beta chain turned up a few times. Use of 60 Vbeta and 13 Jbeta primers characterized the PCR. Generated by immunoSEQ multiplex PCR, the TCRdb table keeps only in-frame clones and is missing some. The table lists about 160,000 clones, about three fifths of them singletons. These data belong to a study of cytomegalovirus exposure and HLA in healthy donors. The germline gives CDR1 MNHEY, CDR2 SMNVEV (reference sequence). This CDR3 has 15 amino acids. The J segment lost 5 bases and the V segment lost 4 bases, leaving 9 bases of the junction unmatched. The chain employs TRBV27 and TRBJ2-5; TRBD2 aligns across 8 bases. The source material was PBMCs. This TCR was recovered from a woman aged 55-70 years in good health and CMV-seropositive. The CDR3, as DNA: TGTGCCAGCAGTTATGGGCAGGGCGGGGGGGAGACCCAGTACTTC. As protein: CASSYGQGGGETQYF.